This T cell receptor beta chain is drawn from a study of blood T cells in healthy people across ages. Germline trimming cut 4 bases from V and 0 bases from J; bases unmatched to any gene: 6. The CDR3 runs 16 residues. Germline V CDR1 and CDR2: SGHRS, YFSETQ. Isolation of PBMCs gave at least 6.5 million cells per sample. Using a J-beta primer mix together with a sample-barcoded 5' primer, a second PCR was run for about 6 to 11 cycles. Each cDNA molecule was tagged by a template-switch adaptor with 12 random nucleotides. TCRdb re-called the 5' RACE reads through MiXCR, storing one row per CDR3 protein. Of about 1.6 million distinct CDR3 sequences listed, 34% are singletons.

This chain connects TRBV5-1 to TRBJ2-1; 8 positions agree with TRBD2. Sequencing was done on a sample of blood. The TCR originated in a woman aged 25 to 45 in good health. CDR3 residues: CASSPDAGGSYNEQFF. CDR3 nucleotide sequence: TGCGCCAGCAGCCCGGACGCGGGGGGCTCCTACAATGAGCAGTTCTTC.